The 32 T cell receptor beta chains presented below share a single source sample, sequenced in a study of T cells in Graves' hyperthyroidism and ophthalmopathy. From RNA transcripts, TCR beta CDR3 regions were amplified. Primed by the HTBI set, a first-round RT-PCR was run on the TCR CDR3. In TCRdb, the multiplex PCR reads were re-called with MiXCR into one record per CDR3 protein. The sample has some 500,000 distinct CDR3 sequences, roughly 14% seen once. What was sequenced was blood. These receptors were taken from a woman younger than 30 with Graves' hyperthyroidism.

This clonotype appeared many times. The rearrangement uses TRBV4-1 and TRBJ2-2; no firm D call. Trimming left V 4 bases short and J 2 bases short, with 8 bases between. The CDR3 has 14 amino acids. Per germline, CDR1 MGHRA and CDR2 YSYEKL. The CDR3: CASSRPANTGELFF. CDR3 bases: TGCGCCAGCAGCCGCCCCGCAAACACCGGGGAGCTGTTTTTT.

This chain connects TRBV12-5 to TRBJ1-5; D is possibly TRBD1 (6 bases). The CDR3 covers 13 residues. Germline V CDR1 and CDR2: LGHNT, FRNRAP. The V and J ends lost 7 bases and 5 bases respectively, with 12 bases between them. CDR3 sequence (DNA): TGTGCTAGTGTCCAGGGGCTCGATCAGCCCCAGCATTTT. It translates to CASVQGLDQPQHF.

The rearrangement links TRBV10-3 to TRBJ2-6; 12 nucleotides line up with TRBD2. From germline, CDR1 is ENHRY and CDR2 SYGVKD. The CDR3 runs to 17 residues. The V and J ends lost 6 bases and 0 bases, in that order; junction bases with no gene match: 3. This CDR3 is CAISRTSGASGANVLTF. CDR3 in DNA: TGTGCCATCAGCCGGACTAGCGGGGCCTCTGGGGCCAACGTCCTGACTTTC.

This clonotype was picked up many times. The chain combines TRBV27 with TRBJ1-1, with a tentative D call TRBD1 (5 bases). The CDR3 is made up of 16 amino acids. The ends were cut back, 3 bases at V and 0 bases at J, with 14 bases in the middle. In germline, CDR1 is MNHEY, CDR2 SMNVEV (reference sequence). The CDR3 DNA is TGTGCCAGCAGTTTCGGTGCGGGACTTCTGAACACTGAAGCTTTCTTT. Amino acids: CASSFGAGLLNTEAFF.

This clonotype was counted many times. The DNA of the CDR3 is TGTGCCTGCAAACTAGCGGGAGAGACCCAGTACTTC. This sequence encodes CACKLAGETQYF. This chain links TRBV12-3 or TRBV12-4 with TRBJ2-5, with 9 positions matching TRBD2. The CDR3 spans 12 residues. V shed 11 bases and J 4 bases; nucleotides not matched to a gene: 5.

The chain is built from TRBV24-1 and TRBJ2-5; D not certain. Trimming removed 2 bases at V and 7 bases at J, with 13 bases between. The CDR3 is 14 amino acids. CDR1 and CDR2 from the germline V gene are KGHDR and SFDVKD. The CDR3 protein is CATSDSIGIATQYF. For the CDR3, the DNA is TGTGCCACCAGTGATTCGATAGGGATCGCGACCCAGTACTTC.

V usage is TRBV7-9 and J usage is TRBJ2-3; 9 bases match TRBD2. CDR3 length: 17 residues. The V segment lost 2 bases and the J segment 0 bases; nucleotides outside the gene matches: 6. Germline V gene data show CDR1 as SEHNR and CDR2 as FQNEAQ (reference sequence). DNA for the CDR3: TGTGCCAGCAGCTTATTCAGCGGGAGGCCTAGCACAGATACGCAGTATTTT. Residues: CASSLFSGRPSTDTQYF. Together with reference TRBV7-9 and TRBJ2-3, the CDR3 gives the full variable domain: DTGVSQNPRHKITKRGQNVTFRCDPISEHNRLYWYRQTLGQGPEFLTYFQNEAQLEKSRLLSDRFSAERPKGSFSTLEIQRTEQGDSAMYLCASSLFSGRPSTDTQYFGPGTRLTVL.

This chain uses TRBV20-1 with TRBJ1-2; D is undetermined. Germline CDR1 DFQATT, CDR2 SNEGSKA (reference sequence). The CDR3 extends over 18 amino acids. With 1 base removed from V and 0 bases from J, the gap between germline ends came to 21 bases. CDR3 DNA: TGCAGTGCTAGAGTATTAAAGGGCACCGAACTCACTAACTATGGCTACACCTTC. It translates to CSARVLKGTELTNYGYTF.

The chain carries TRBV24-1 and TRBJ2-7, with 8 nucleotides matching TRBD2. CDR1 and CDR2 (germline): KGHDR, SFDVKD. The CDR3 contains 15 residues. The V gene end was trimmed by 0 bases and the J gene end by 3 bases; junction bases not matched to a gene: 3. This CDR3 reads CATSDLTSGNYEQYF. Here the CDR3 DNA reads TGTGCCACCAGTGATTTGACTAGCGGAAACTACGAGCAGTACTTC.

This clonotype was found many times. The chain links TRBV19 to TRBJ1-2; D is undetermined. Trimming removed 2 bases at V and 0 bases at J, with 10 bases between. Looked up from germline, CDR1 is LNHDA and CDR2 is SQIVND (reference sequence). CDR3 size: 15 residues. CDR3 protein: CASSIFGRTNYGYTF. CDR3 DNA: TGTGCCAGTAGTATATTCGGACGGACTAACTATGGCTACACCTTC.

This clonotype was observed many times. The chain links TRBV11-2 to TRBJ2-1; 7 nucleotides agree with TRBD2. Trimming took 6 bases from V and 0 from J; bases not matched to a gene: 5. Germline V gene lookup returns CDR1 SGHAT and CDR2 FQNNGV. The length of the CDR3 is 15 residues. CDR3 nucleotides: TGTGCCAGCAGATCTAGCGGTAGCTCCTACAATGAGCAGTTCTTC. Translated, it gives CASRSSGSSYNEQFF. The complete variable domain, with remaining parts taken from reference TRBV11-2 and TRBJ2-1, reads EAGVAQSPRYKIIEKRQSVAFWCNPISGHATLYWYQQILGQGPKLLIQFQNNGVVDDSQLPKDRFSAERLKGVDSTLKIQPAKLEDSAVYLCASRSSGSSYNEQFFGPGTRLTVL.

This clonotype was seen repeatedly, ten times or more. The chain links TRBV11-1 to TRBJ2-3, with TRBD2 as a possible D gene (6 bases). CDR3 length: 16 amino acids. Trimming shortened V by 3 bases and J by 2 bases, and 15 bases separated the two germline ends. The germline V gene encodes CDR1 SGHAT and CDR2 FQDESV (reference sequence). The CDR3 loop is CASSLGGRTLTDTQYF. DNA for the CDR3: TGTGCCAGCAGCTTGGGGGGACGGACGCTCACAGATACGCAGTATTTT.

This clonotype was seen repeatedly, ten times or more. The chain's CDR3 is CASSPIRTVLRQPQHF. The CDR3 DNA follows: TGTGCCAGCAGTCCTATCCGGACGGTTTTACGTCAGCCCCAGCATTTT. The genes are TRBV27 and TRBJ1-5, with unresolved D. CDR3 length equals 16 residues. Trimming cost V 5 bases and J 6 bases, with 20 bases left between them. From germline, CDR1 is MNHEY and CDR2 SMNVEV (reference sequence).

This clonotype was picked up many times. The gene calls are TRBV2 and TRBJ2-1, with D perhaps matching TRBD1 (6 bases). The CDR3 loop spans 14 amino acids. The V end was cut by 5 bases, the J end by 9 bases, with 17 bases between. Germline V gene data show CDR1 as SNHLY and CDR2 as FYNNEI. CDR3 loop: CASSWDKGIGEQFF. The CDR3 nucleotides read TGTGCCAGCAGTTGGGACAAGGGTATAGGTGAGCAGTTCTTC. Full variable domain (rest looked up from reference TRBV2 and TRBJ2-1): EPEVTQTPSHQVTQMGQEVILRCVPISNHLYFYWYRQILGQKVEFLVSFYNNEISEKSEIFDDQFSVERPDGSNFTLKIRSTKLEDSAMYFCASSWDKGIGEQFFGPGTRLTVL.

This clonotype has a count of ten or more. V usage is TRBV9 and J usage is TRBJ2-2; maybe TRBD2 (5 bases). This CDR3 region has 15 residues. Germline CDR1 and CDR2: SGDLS and YYNGEE. The V end was cut by 2 bases, the J end by 0 bases, with 8 bases between. The CDR3 sequence: CASSVRGSNTGELFF. CDR3 sequence (DNA): TGTGCCAGCAGCGTCCGGGGTTCGAACACCGGGGAGCTGTTTTTT.

This sequence joins TRBV18 and TRBJ2-5; possible D gene TRBD1, 5 bases. V was trimmed by 2 bases and J by 1 base, leaving 11 bases between them. This CDR3 has 15 amino acids. Germline assignment: CDR1 KGHSH and CDR2 LQKENI. The CDR3 DNA sequence: TGTGCCAGCTCACCAAGTTGGCAGGGCCAAGAGACCCAGTACTTC. Its protein product is CASSPSWQGQETQYF.

The chain is built from TRBV20-1 and TRBJ1-1, with a weak D call TRBD1 (6 bases). The V gene's germline CDR1 is DFQATT and CDR2 SNEGSKA (reference sequence). V was trimmed by 0 bases and J by 11 bases, leaving 19 bases between them. The CDR3 covers 14 residues. In DNA form, the CDR3 reads TGCAGTGCTAGAGATTCCCTCGGGGGCAGTCTCGCTTTCTTT. It specifies CSARDSLGGSLAFF.

The gene calls are TRBV4-1 and TRBJ2-1, with D perhaps matching TRBD1 (7 bases). Germline V gene data show CDR1 as MGHRA and CDR2 as YSYEKL. V was cut by 0 bases and J by 7 bases, with 10 bases left in between. This CDR3 is built from 14 residues. CDR3 sequence reads: CASSQEQGGNEQFF. CDR3 coding DNA: TGCGCCAGCAGCCAAGAGCAGGGGGGAAATGAGCAGTTCTTC.

This chain uses TRBV28 with TRBJ1-4; D gene unclear. Trimming left V 7 bases short and J 5 bases short, with 17 bases between. Germline values: CDR1 MDHEN, CDR2 SYDVKM. The length of the CDR3 is 15 residues. The CDR3: CASTPPSGNNEKLFF. Here the CDR3 DNA reads TGTGCCAGCACCCCCCCTTCCGGGAACAATGAAAAACTGTTTTTT. The full variable domain, its missing parts supplied by reference TRBV28 and TRBJ1-4, is DVKVTQSSRYLVKRTGEKVFLECVQDMDHENMFWYRQDPGLGLRLIYFSYDVKMKEKGDIPEGYSVSREKKERFSLILESASTNQTSMYLCASTPPSGNNEKLFFGSGTQLSVL.

This clonotype was counted ten times or more. The V gene is TRBV10-2, the J gene TRBJ1-1; 7 bases agree with TRBD1. The CDR3 has 13 residues. In germline, CDR1 is WSHSY, CDR2 SAAADI. The V and J ends lost 0 bases and 11 bases, in that order; junction bases with no gene match: 6. The CDR3 DNA reads as TGCGCCAGCAGTGAGTCGGCCAGGGGGAAGGCTTTCTTT. As protein: CASSESARGKAFF.

The table lists this clonotype with many counts. This chain joins TRBV20-1 and TRBJ2-5; the match to TRBD2 covers 9 bases. J lost 3 bases, V lost 5 bases, and 10 bases had no gene match. Germline CDR1 reads DFQATT; CDR2 reads SNEGSKA (reference sequence). This CDR3 is 15 amino acids long. As DNA, the CDR3 is TGCAGTGCTCGTTTAGCGGGAGCGGGGGAAGAGACCCAGTACTTC. Its protein product is CSARLAGAGEETQYF.

The genes are TRBV11-2 and TRBJ2-7; 8 bases fit TRBD2. CDR1 and CDR2 (germline): SGHAT, FQNNGV. The CDR3 contains 15 residues. After removal of 5 bases from V and 0 bases from J, the junction contained 6 bases not matched to a gene. The CDR3, as DNA: TGTGCCAGCAGCCGTAGCGGGACGAGCTCCTACGAGCAGTACTTC. Translation gives CASSRSGTSSYEQYF.

This clonotype has at least ten counts. The rearrangement joins TRBV18 to TRBJ1-5, with D hard to call. CDR3 length: 12 residues. From germline, CDR1 is KGHSH and CDR2 LQKENI. V was pared by 2 bases and J by 4 bases, with 3 bases between. CDR3 sequence reads: CASSPSNQPQHF. The CDR3 DNA reads TGTGCCAGCTCACCATCAAATCAGCCCCAGCATTTT.

The rearrangement links TRBV29-1 to TRBJ2-1; 7 bases agree with TRBD2. CDR1 is SQVTM and CDR2 is ANQGSEA in the germline V gene. The CDR3 has 12 residues. V lost 7 bases to trimming and J lost 6 bases; unmatched junction nucleotides: 6. CDR3 loop: CSGAGGGNEQFF. In DNA form, the CDR3 reads TGCAGCGGCGCGGGCGGGGGCAATGAGCAGTTCTTC.

This clonotype was found many times. The chain recombines TRBV11-2 with TRBJ1-1; D is undetermined. Germline CDR1 is SGHAT and CDR2 is FQNNGV. V shed 2 bases and J shed 9 bases, with 10 bases lying between them. The CDR3 has 12 amino acids. The CDR3 nucleotides read TGTGCCAGCAGCTTATCCGAAGGAAAAGCTTTCTTT. Its protein is CASSLSEGKAFF.

The chain carries TRBV11-2 and TRBJ2-1, with 8 bases that match TRBD1. The CDR3 is 18 amino acids. With 2 bases clipped from V and 1 base from J, the junction kept 10 bases outside the gene matches. CDR1 SGHAT and CDR2 FQNNGV come from the germline V gene. The CDR3 loop reads CASSLNGQGARSYNEQFF. The CDR3 DNA follows: TGTGCCAGCAGCTTAAACGGGCAGGGGGCAAGGTCCTACAATGAGCAGTTCTTC.

The rearrangement uses TRBV6-5 and TRBJ2-7; D gene unclear. V dropped 5 bases and J dropped 0 bases, with 20 bases sitting between them. Germline values: CDR1 MNHEY, CDR2 SVGAGI. This CDR3 has 17 amino acids. The DNA of the CDR3 is TGTGCCAGCAGTCCTCTTAGGCTACTTCGCAGCTCCTACGAGCAGTACGTC. The encoded protein is CASSPLRLLRSSYEQYV.

This clonotype was seen ten or more times. The chain carries TRBV11-2 and TRBJ2-3; TRBD1 aligns across 10 bases. Germline-derived CDR1 and CDR2 are SGHAT and FQNNGV. V shed 5 bases and J 0 bases; nucleotides not matched to a gene: 8. CDR3 length: 17 amino acids. Here the CDR3 reads CASSQAWGQGSTDTQYF. CDR3 DNA: TGTGCCAGCAGCCAGGCGTGGGGACAGGGGAGCACAGATACGCAGTATTTT.

This clonotype showed up many times. The chain couples TRBV7-7 to TRBJ2-3; TRBD2 matches at 13 bases. V dropped 5 bases and J dropped 6; count of bases not matched to a gene: 5. CDR1 and CDR2 from the germline V gene are SSHAT and FNYEAQ (reference sequence). This CDR3 contains 15 residues. CDR3 nucleotides: TGTGCCAGCAGCCGGACTAGCGGGGGTGTGGATACGCAGTATTTT. Translated: CASSRTSGGVDTQYF.

In its sample, this clonotype was seen many times. The V gene is TRBV20-1, the J gene TRBJ1-2, with a possible D match to TRBD1 (6 bases). The length of the CDR3 is 14 residues. V was pared by 5 bases and J by 2 bases, with 15 bases between. In germline, CDR1 is DFQATT, CDR2 SNEGSKA (reference sequence). The CDR3 DNA reads as TGCAGTGCTTATTCCCGGGACAAGAACTATGGCTACACCTTC. It codes for CSAYSRDKNYGYTF.

This clonotype was detected ten times or more. The chain employs TRBV3-1 and TRBJ2-7, with D unclear. This CDR3 has 12 residues. Per germline, CDR1 LGHDT and CDR2 YNNKEL (reference sequence). V shed 6 bases and J shed 7 bases, with 13 bases lying between them. The CDR3 nucleotides read TGTGCCAGCAGGGCAGGCAGTAGGGAGCAGTACTTC. As protein: CASRAGSREQYF.

This clonotype showed up just a few times. V usage is TRBV6-1 and J usage is TRBJ2-3, with D tentatively TRBD2 (5 bases). Germline V gives CDR1 MNHNS, CDR2 SASEGT. V was trimmed by 10 bases and J by 7 bases, leaving 21 bases between them. The CDR3 spans 14 residues. The CDR3 nucleotides are TGTGCCACAGCCCCGCCCCTGGGGAGATATACGCAGTATTTT. Amino acid sequence: CATAPPLGRYTQYF.